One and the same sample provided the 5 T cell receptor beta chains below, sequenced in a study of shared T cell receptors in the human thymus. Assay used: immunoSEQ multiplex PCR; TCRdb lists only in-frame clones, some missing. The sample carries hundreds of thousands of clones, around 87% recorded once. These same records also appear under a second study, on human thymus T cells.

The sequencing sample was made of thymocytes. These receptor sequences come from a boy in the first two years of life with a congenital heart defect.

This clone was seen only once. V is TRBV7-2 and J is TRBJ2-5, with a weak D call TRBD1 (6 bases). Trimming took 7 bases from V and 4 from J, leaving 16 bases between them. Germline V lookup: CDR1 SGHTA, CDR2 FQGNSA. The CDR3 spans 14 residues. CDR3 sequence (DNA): TGTGCCAGCATTGGCAGGGGTGTGGGAGAGACCCAGTACTTC. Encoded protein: CASIGRGVGETQYF.

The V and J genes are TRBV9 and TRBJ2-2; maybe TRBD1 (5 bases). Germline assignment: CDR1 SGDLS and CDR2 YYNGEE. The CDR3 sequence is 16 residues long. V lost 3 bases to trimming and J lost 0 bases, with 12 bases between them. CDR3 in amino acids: CASSAPQGPNTGELFF. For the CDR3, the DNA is TGTGCCAGCAGCGCCCCCCAGGGCCCGAACACCGGGGAGCTGTTTTTT.

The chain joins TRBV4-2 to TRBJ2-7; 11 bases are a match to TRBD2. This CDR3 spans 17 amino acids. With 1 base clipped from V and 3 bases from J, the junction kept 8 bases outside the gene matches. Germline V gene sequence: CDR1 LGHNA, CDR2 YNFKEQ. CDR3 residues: CASSQAGGLAAFYEQYF. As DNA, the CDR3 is TGTGCCAGCAGCCAAGCGGGGGGACTAGCGGCCTTCTACGAGCAGTACTTC.

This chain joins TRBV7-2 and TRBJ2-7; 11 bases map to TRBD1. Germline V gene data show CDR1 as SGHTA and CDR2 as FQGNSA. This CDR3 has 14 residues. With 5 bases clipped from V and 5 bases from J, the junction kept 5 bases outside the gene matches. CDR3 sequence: CASSPRDRGDEQYF. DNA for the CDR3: TGTGCCAGCAGCCCCCGGGACAGGGGGGACGAGCAGTACTTC. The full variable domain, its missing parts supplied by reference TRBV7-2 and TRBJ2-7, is GAGVSQSPSNKVTEKGKDVELRCDPISGHTALYWYRQSLGQGLEFLIYFQGNSAPDKSGLPSDRFSAERTGGSVSTLTIQRTQQEDSAVYLCASSPRDRGDEQYFGPGTRLTVT.

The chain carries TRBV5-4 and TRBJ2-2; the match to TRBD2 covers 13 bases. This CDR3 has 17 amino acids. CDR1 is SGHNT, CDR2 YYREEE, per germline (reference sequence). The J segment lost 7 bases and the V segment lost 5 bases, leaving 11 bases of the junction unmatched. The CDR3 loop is CASRPGLAGEGNGELFF. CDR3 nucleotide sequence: TGTGCCAGCAGACCCGGACTAGCGGGAGAGGGGAACGGGGAGCTGTTTTTT.